This T cell receptor (beta chain) was retrieved from a study of T-cell memory formation after mild COVID-19. Whole-study context: For the most part, TCR clusters were specific to one donor. Study-wide points: Some clones that responded were present in memory (sampled pre-infection), which suggests cross-reactive memory joined. Whereas later expanders leaned CD4+, clones contracting day 15 to 85 showed a balanced CD4/CD8 makeup. CD4+ contracting clones lay mainly in CM and EM, CD8+ ones in EMRA.

TCRdb itself ran the 5' RACE reads through MiXCR, one entry per CDR3 protein. The top ten hold around 27% of the sample, which has about 90,000 distinct CDR3 sequences, around 13% seen once. Germline lookup yields CDR1 SGHTA and CDR2 FQGNSA. The germline V and J ends were trimmed by 5 bases and 5 bases, with 13 bases remaining between them. This CDR3 is 14 amino acids long. Regarding this clonotype: What it binds is unknown.

This TCR came from an adult woman who had mild COVID-19 (a few samples of this study predate the infection). Cell type and time point are not known. The rearrangement links TRBV7-2 to TRBJ2-1; D not resolved. Sequences were obtained from PBMCs or a T cell subset sorted from them (not recorded which). The CDR3 DNA sequence: TGTGCCAGCAGCCCCGAGAACAAGGACAATGAGCAGTTCTTC. Translated: CASSPENKDNEQFF.